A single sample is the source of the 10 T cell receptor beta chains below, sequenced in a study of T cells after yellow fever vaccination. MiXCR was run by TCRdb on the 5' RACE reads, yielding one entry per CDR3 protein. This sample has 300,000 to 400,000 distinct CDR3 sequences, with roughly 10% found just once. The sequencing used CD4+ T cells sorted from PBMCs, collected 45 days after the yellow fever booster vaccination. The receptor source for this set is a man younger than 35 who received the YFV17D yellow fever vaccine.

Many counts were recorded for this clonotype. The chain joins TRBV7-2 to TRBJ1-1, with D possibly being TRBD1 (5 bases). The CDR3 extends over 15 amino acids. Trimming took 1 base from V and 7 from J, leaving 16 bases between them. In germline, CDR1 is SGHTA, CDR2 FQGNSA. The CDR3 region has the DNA TGTGCCAGCAGCTTAGAGGCAGGGTGGGCTCGTGAAGCTTTCTTT. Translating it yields CASSLEAGWAREAFF.

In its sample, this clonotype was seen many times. The CDR3 sequence: CASSQRWTVQLNEKLFF. CDR3 bases: TGTGCCAGCAGCCAACGATGGACAGTGCAACTAAATGAAAAACTGTTTTTT. The V call is TRBV5-5, the J call TRBJ1-4; possibly TRBD1 for D (6 bases). Deletions cut 4 bases from V and 5 bases from J, with 21 bases between. The CDR3 totals 17 residues. CDR1 and CDR2 (germline): SGHKS, YYEKEE (reference sequence). Complete variable domain (other parts from reference TRBV5-5 and TRBJ1-4): DAGVTQSPTHLIKTRGQQVTLRCSPISGHKSVSWYQQVLGQGPQFIFQYYEKEERGRGNFPDRFSARQFPNYSSELNVNALLLGDSALYLCASSQRWTVQLNEKLFFGSGTQLSVL.

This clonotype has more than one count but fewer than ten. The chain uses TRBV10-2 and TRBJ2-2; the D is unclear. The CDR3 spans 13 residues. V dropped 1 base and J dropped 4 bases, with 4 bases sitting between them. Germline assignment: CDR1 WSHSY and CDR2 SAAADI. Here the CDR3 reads CASSEFRTGELFF. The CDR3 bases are TGCGCCAGCAGTGAGTTTCGCACCGGGGAGCTGTTTTTT.

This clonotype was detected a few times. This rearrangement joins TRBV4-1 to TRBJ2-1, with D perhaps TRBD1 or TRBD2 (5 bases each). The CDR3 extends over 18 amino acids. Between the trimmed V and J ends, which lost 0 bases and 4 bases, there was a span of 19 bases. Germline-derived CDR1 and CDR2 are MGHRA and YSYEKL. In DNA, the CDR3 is TGCGCCAGCAGCCAAGAAGGGCCAAGCGGCGACAGATACAATGAGCAGTTCTTC. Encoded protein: CASSQEGPSGDRYNEQFF.

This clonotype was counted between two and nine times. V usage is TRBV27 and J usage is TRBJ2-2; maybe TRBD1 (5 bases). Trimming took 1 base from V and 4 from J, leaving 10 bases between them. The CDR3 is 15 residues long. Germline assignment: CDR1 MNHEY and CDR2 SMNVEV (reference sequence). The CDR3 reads CASSLLGLGTGELFF. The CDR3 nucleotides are TGTGCCAGCAGTTTATTGGGGCTCGGCACCGGGGAGCTGTTTTTT.

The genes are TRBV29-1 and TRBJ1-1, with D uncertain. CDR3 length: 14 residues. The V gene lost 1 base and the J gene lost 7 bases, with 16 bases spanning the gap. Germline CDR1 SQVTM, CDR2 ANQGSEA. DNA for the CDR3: TGCAGCGTTGAAGCCTTTGGGCAGGACCTTGAAGCTTTCTTT. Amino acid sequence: CSVEAFGQDLEAFF.

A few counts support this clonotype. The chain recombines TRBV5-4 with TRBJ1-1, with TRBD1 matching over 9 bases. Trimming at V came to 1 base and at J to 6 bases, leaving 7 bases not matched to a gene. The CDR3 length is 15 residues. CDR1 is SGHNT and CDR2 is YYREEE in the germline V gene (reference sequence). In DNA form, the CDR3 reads TGTGCCAGCAGCTTGAGGGACAGGGTGAGAGCTGAAGCTTTCTTT. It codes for CASSLRDRVRAEAFF.

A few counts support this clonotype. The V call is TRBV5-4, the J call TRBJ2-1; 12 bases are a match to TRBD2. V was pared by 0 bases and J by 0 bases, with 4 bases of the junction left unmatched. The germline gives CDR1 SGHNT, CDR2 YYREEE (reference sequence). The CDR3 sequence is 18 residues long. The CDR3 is CASSLGLAGDTSYNEQFF. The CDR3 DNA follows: TGTGCCAGCAGCTTGGGACTAGCGGGGGACACCTCCTACAATGAGCAGTTCTTC.

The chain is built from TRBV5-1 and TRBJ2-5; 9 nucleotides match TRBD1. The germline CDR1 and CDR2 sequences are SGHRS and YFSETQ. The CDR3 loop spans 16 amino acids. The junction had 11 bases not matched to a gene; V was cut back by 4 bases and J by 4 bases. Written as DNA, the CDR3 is TGCGCCAGCAGCCCCCTGACAGGGGGGATTGCAGAGACCCAGTACTTC. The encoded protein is CASSPLTGGIAETQYF.

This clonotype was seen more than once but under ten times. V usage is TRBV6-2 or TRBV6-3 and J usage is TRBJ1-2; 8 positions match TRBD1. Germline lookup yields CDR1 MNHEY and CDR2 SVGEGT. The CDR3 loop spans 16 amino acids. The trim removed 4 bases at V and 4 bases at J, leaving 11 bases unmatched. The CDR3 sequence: CASSSTQGAPGYGYTF. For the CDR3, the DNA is TGTGCCAGCAGTTCGACTCAGGGGGCGCCGGGCTATGGCTACACCTTC.